The entry that follows covers one TCR beta chain sequence. Its antigen is not identified. The sample originates from a study of T cell repertoires in cytomegalovirus infection. Study-level information: Based on public TCR beta signatures, there were indications of CMV infection and of a matching HLA type. Study-level findings and limits: HLA-C-restricted, CMV-specific TCR beta clonotypes were dominant ex vivo. The cumulative frequency of public TCR beta families distinguished individuals who carried CMV together with the relevant HLA.

Germline lookup yields CDR1 MNHNY and CDR2 SVGAGI (reference sequence). The CDR3 spans 15 residues. Trimming left V 6 bases short and J 2 bases short, with 15 bases between. From the reads, TCRdb called clonotypes with MiXCR, one entry per CDR3 protein. This sample has about a million distinct CDR3 sequences, with 30% to 40% found just once. The receptor's source is a human donor in good health (CMV status not recorded). Some clones in this sample may be carry-over from other donors' samples. The gene calls are TRBV6-6 and TRBJ2-3; the D is unclear. This specimen was cultured CD8+ T cells from PBMCs, taken from culture after CMV antigen stimulation. The CDR3 loop reads CASSQWSVDTDTQYF. CDR3 nucleotide sequence: TGTGCCAGCAGCCAGTGGTCGGTCGACACAGATACGCAGTATTTT.